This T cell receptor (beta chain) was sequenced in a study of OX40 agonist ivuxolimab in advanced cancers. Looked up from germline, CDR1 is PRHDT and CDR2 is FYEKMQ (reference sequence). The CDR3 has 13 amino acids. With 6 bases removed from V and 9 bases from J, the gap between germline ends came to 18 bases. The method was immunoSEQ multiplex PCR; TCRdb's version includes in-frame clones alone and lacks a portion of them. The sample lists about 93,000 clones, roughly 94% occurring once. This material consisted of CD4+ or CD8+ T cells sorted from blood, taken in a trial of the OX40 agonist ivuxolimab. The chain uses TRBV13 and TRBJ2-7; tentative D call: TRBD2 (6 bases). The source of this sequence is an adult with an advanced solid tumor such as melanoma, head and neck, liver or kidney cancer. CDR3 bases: TGTGCCAGCAGTCTCGGGAGTAAACCGGGGCAGTACTTC. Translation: CASSLGSKPGQYF.